The 18 T cell receptor beta chains in this list originate from one sample, sequenced in a study of cytomegalovirus exposure and HLA in healthy donors. The PCR used 60 Vbeta and 13 Jbeta primers. Clones were sequenced by immunoSEQ multiplex PCR, and TCRdb holds only the in-frame ones, with some missing. Among under 150,000 clones listed, 70% to 85% were seen once. Sequencing used PBMCs. These receptor sequences come from a male donor in good health and CMV-seronegative.

This sequence joins TRBV2 and TRBJ1-1; unclear D gene. Per the germline V gene, CDR1 is SNHLY and CDR2 is FYNNEI. With 3 bases removed from V and 8 bases from J, the gap between germline ends came to 16 bases. This CDR3 has 14 amino acids. CDR3 amino acids: CASSEAPPEAEAFF. The CDR3 DNA sequence: TGTGCCAGCAGTGAGGCCCCCCCCGAGGCCGAAGCTTTCTTT.

The chain is built from TRBV7-2 and TRBJ2-7; D possibly corresponds to TRBD2 (6 bases). Germline lookup yields CDR1 SGHTA and CDR2 FQGNSA. V lost 0 bases and J 3 bases, leaving 9 bases between the germline ends. The CDR3 extends over 14 amino acids. The CDR3 loop is CASSLAGGIYEQYF. CDR3 nucleotides: TGTGCCAGCAGCTTAGCGGGGGGAATCTACGAGCAGTACTTC.

This chain connects TRBV6-4 to TRBJ2-2; D is uncertain. This CDR3 is 13 amino acids long. Germline V gene sequence: CDR1 MRHNA, CDR2 SNTAGT. V dropped 4 bases and J dropped 2 bases, with 5 bases sitting between them. For the CDR3, the DNA is TGTGCCAGCAGTGCGGTTAACACCGGGGAGCTGTTTTTT. Amino acids: CASSAVNTGELFF.

The chain joins TRBV7-3 to TRBJ2-1; TRBD2 might be the D (6 bases). The V gene lost 3 bases and the J gene lost 2 bases, with 14 bases spanning the gap. CDR3 size: 16 residues. Germline lookup yields CDR1 SGHTA and CDR2 FQGTGA. CDR3 amino acids: CASSFSGLATYNEQFF. As DNA, the CDR3 is TGTGCCAGCAGCTTTTCGGGGCTAGCGACCTACAATGAGCAGTTCTTC.

The chain recombines TRBV19 with TRBJ1-4; maybe TRBD1 (6 bases). The CDR3 is 18 residues long. Per the germline V gene, CDR1 is LNHDA and CDR2 is SQIVND (reference sequence). V was shortened by 1 base and J by 6 bases, with 21 bases between the two germline ends. DNA of the CDR3: TGTGCCAGTAGTATAGTTCGGCCCAATAAGGGGGAAGATGAAAAACTGTTTTTT. This sequence encodes CASSIVRPNKGEDEKLFF. Drawing the rest from reference TRBV19 and TRBJ1-4, the complete variable domain is DGGITQSPKYLFRKEGQNVTLSCEQNLNHDAMYWYRQDPGQGLRLIYYSQIVNDFQKGDIAEGYSVSREKKESFPLTVTSAQKNPTAFYLCASSIVRPNKGEDEKLFFGSGTQLSVL.

This chain connects TRBV10-1 to TRBJ1-1; 7 bases match TRBD1. The V gene's germline CDR1 is WNHNN and CDR2 SYGVQD (reference sequence). The J segment lost 1 base and the V segment lost 6 bases, leaving 2 bases of the junction unmatched. This CDR3 is 13 amino acids long. CDR3 protein: CASSGQANTEAFF. The CDR3, as DNA: TGCGCCAGCAGCGGACAGGCGAACACTGAAGCTTTCTTT.

This clone turned up a few times. The chain joins TRBV7-6 to TRBJ2-1; 12 nucleotides align to TRBD1. The germline gives CDR1 SGHVS, CDR2 FNYEAQ. Trimming removed 4 bases from V and 9 bases from J; junction bases left unmatched: 4. This CDR3 region has 14 residues. CDR3 nucleotide sequence: TGTGCCAGCAGCTCGGGACAGGGGGCCACTGAGCAGTTCTTC. Translation gives CASSSGQGATEQFF.

This clone occurred once. V and J are TRBV7-3 and TRBJ2-1; 7 nucleotides align to TRBD2. CDR1 is SGHTA, CDR2 FQGTGA, per germline. With 2 bases clipped from V and 2 bases from J, the junction kept 6 bases outside the gene matches. The CDR3 is 16 amino acids. CDR3 DNA sequence: TGTGCCAGCAGCTTAGACGGGAGGAGAACCTACAATGAGCAGTTCTTC. As protein: CASSLDGRRTYNEQFF.

V is TRBV6-4 and J is TRBJ2-3; 7 bases are a match to TRBD2. V gave up 0 bases and J gave up 0 bases; unmatched junction bases: 0. This CDR3 is 15 amino acids long. CDR1 and CDR2 (germline): MRHNA, SNTAGT. The CDR3 loop reads CASSDSLASTDTQYF. CDR3 DNA sequence: TGTGCCAGCAGTGACTCACTAGCGAGCACAGATACGCAGTATTTT.

This clone was recorded only once. J is TRBJ2-5 and V is TRBV9; the match to TRBD1 covers 7 bases. The trim removed 2 bases at V and 1 base at J, leaving 5 bases unmatched. The CDR3 loop spans 15 amino acids. Per the germline V gene, CDR1 is SGDLS and CDR2 is YYNGEE. In nucleotides, the CDR3 is TGTGCCAGCAGCGTGCGAGGGGACAGCCAAGAGACCCAGTACTTC. Translation: CASSVRGDSQETQYF.

The V gene is TRBV19, the J gene TRBJ2-2; 11 nucleotides line up with TRBD1. The CDR3 runs 18 residues. From germline, CDR1 is LNHDA and CDR2 SQIVND (reference sequence). V gave up 10 bases and J gave up 5 bases; unmatched junction bases: 18. CDR3 DNA: TGTGCCACCCTACCATACCGGGACAGGGGGACGGGGACCGGGGAGCTGTTTTTT. It encodes CATLPYRDRGTGTGELFF.

This chain connects TRBV7-9 to TRBJ2-3; tentative D call: TRBD1 (6 bases). Trimming took off 8 bases at V and 5 bases at J, with 17 bases between the two ends. This CDR3 is 14 amino acids long. The germline V gene encodes CDR1 SEHNR and CDR2 FQNEAQ (reference sequence). This CDR3 reads CASSLIRRGDTQYF. DNA of the CDR3: TGTGCCAGCTCACTAATTCGCAGGGGAGATACGCAGTATTTT. The entire variable domain, with the rest obtained from reference TRBV7-9 and TRBJ2-3, is as follows: DTGVSQNPRHKITKRGQNVTFRCDPISEHNRLYWYRQTLGQGPEFLTYFQNEAQLEKSRLLSDRFSAERPKGSFSTLEIQRTEQGDSAMYLCASSLIRRGDTQYFGPGTRLTVL.

This clone was observed a handful of times. The rearrangement joins TRBV7-8 to TRBJ1-2; no clear D gene. This CDR3 comprises 14 residues. The germline CDR1 and CDR2 sequences are SGHVS and FQNEAQ. Deletions cut 1 base from V and 4 bases from J, with 10 bases between. CDR3 loop: CASSLGEIGYGYTF. Here the CDR3 DNA reads TGTGCCAGCAGCTTAGGGGAGATCGGCTATGGCTACACCTTC.

V and J are TRBV2 and TRBJ1-5; 8 nucleotides match TRBD1. V gave up 3 bases and J gave up 6 bases; unmatched junction bases: 1. The CDR3 runs 13 residues. Germline lookup yields CDR1 SNHLY and CDR2 FYNNEI. CDR3 in DNA: TGTGCCAGCAGTGACAGGGGGCGTCAGCCCCAGCATTTT. Translated, it gives CASSDRGRQPQHF.

The gene calls are TRBV10-2 and TRBJ2-1; 9 positions agree with TRBD2. The CDR3 extends over 13 amino acids. The germline gives CDR1 WSHSY, CDR2 SAAADI. With 6 bases clipped from V and 10 bases from J, the junction kept 7 bases outside the gene matches. The CDR3 loop is CASSEVAGVEQFF. The DNA for the CDR3 is TGCGCCAGCAGCGAGGTAGCGGGAGTGGAGCAGTTCTTC.

This clone was seen a single time. This chain joins TRBV19 and TRBJ2-5, with 8 positions matching TRBD2. The CDR3 runs 15 residues. The germline V gene encodes CDR1 LNHDA and CDR2 SQIVND (reference sequence). Trimming removed 5 bases from V and 5 bases from J; junction bases left unmatched: 10. The CDR3 loop reads CASSPRLAGGETQYF. The CDR3, as DNA: TGTGCCAGTAGTCCGCGTCTAGCGGGCGGGGAGACCCAGTACTTC.

The rearrangement uses TRBV9 and TRBJ2-3; D not resolved. The CDR3 sequence is 12 residues long. CDR1 and CDR2 (germline): SGDLS, YYNGEE. The V and J ends lost 2 bases and 6 bases respectively, with 7 bases between them. The CDR3: CASSVFGDTQYF. The CDR3 coding sequence is TGTGCCAGCAGCGTTTTCGGGGATACGCAGTATTTT. Supplemented by reference TRBV9 and TRBJ2-3, the full variable domain reads DSGVTQTPKHLITATGQRVTLRCSPRSGDLSVYWYQQSLDQGLQFLIQYYNGEERAKGNILERFSAQQFPDLHSELNLSSLELGDSALYFCASSVFGDTQYFGPGTRLTVL.

This clone appeared a single time. The V call is TRBV2, the J call TRBJ2-7; 9 bases align to TRBD2. Germline trimming cut 7 bases from V and 6 bases from J; bases unmatched to any gene: 4. CDR1 and CDR2 from the germline V gene are SNHLY and FYNNEI. The CDR3 spans 12 residues. CDR3 sequence reads: CASKETSGEQYF. The DNA for the CDR3 is TGTGCCAGCAAAGAGACTAGCGGCGAGCAGTACTTC.